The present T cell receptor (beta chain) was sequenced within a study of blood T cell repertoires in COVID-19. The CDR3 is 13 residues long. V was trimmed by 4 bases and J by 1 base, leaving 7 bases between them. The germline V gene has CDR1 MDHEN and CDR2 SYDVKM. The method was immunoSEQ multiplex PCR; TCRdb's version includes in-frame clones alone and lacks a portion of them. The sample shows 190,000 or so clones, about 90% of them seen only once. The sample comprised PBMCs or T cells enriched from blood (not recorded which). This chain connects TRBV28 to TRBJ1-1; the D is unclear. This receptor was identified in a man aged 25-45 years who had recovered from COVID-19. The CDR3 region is CASSYGRNTEAFF. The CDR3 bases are TGTGCCAGCAGTTACGGGAGGAACACTGAAGCTTTCTTT.